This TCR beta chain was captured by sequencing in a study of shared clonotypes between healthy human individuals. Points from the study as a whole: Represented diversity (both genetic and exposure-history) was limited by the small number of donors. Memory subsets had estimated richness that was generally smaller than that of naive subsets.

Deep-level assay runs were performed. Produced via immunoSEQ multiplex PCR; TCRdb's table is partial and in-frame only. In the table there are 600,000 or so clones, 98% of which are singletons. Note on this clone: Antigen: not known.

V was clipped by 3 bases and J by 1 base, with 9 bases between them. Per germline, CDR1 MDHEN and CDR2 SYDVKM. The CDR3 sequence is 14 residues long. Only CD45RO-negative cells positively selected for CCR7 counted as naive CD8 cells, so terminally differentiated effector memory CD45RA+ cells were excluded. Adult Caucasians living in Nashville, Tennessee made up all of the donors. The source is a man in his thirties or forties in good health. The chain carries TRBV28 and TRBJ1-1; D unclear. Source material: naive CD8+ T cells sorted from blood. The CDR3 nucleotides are TGTGCCAGCAGTTTGATAACAGAGAACACTGAAGCTTTCTTT. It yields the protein CASSLITENTEAFF.